The 9 T cell receptor beta chains given below trace back to one sample, sequenced in a study of tissue T cells after allogeneic stem cell transplantation. Profiling relied on immunoSEQ multiplex PCR, and the TCRdb table lists in-frame clones only, not all of them. The sample records roughly 7,700 clones, 45% being singletons. Time point given: mouse harvest day 7 after allogeneic transplant. Each mouse received 10^7 T-cell-depleted marrow cells plus 10^6 splenic CD5+ T cells by tail vein. Specimen: skin. The receptor set was obtained from a female BALB/c mouse given C57BL/6 T cells with graft-versus-host disease after an allogeneic hematopoietic cell transplant.

As concerns this clone: Mouse gene names and germline throughout. The read terminates 1 residue before the CDR3 end, so the remaining end is supplied by the germline J gene. V is TRBV3 and J is TRBJ2-1; 10 bases are a match to TRBD1. Germline V gives CDR1 SNHLY, CDR2 FYNGKV (reference sequence). The CDR3 covers 15 residues. Trimming at V came to 4 bases and at J to 7 bases, leaving 7 bases not matched to a gene. This CDR3 is CASSSRQGAMAEQFF. The part of the CDR3 DNA that was read is TGTGCCAGCAGCTCCCGACAGGGGGCGATGGCTGAGCAGTTC.

Details on this clone: Gene names refer to mouse genes. The read gets to within 1 residue of the CDR3 end, and the germline J gene fills in the rest. The gene calls are TRBV1 and TRBJ1-1; weak D call: TRBD1 (5 bases). There are 13 residues in the CDR3. In germline, CDR1 is NSQYPW, CDR2 LRSPGD (reference sequence). Trimming shortened V by 1 base and J by 5 bases, and 8 bases separated the two germline ends. The part of the CDR3 DNA that was read is TGCACCTGCAGTGCAGGACAGTCTACAGAAGTCTTC. It is translated as CTCSAGQSTEVF. The entire CDR3 protein is CTCSAGQSTEVFF.

A word on this clone: Gene names refer to mouse genes. The read halts 1 residue ahead of the CDR3 end, with the missing end drawn from the germline J gene. This chain links TRBV2 with TRBJ1-6, with a possible D match to TRBD1 (5 bases). TRBJ1-6 is identified as an open reading frame with a role that is uncertain. This CDR3 is 13 amino acids long. V lost 0 bases and J lost 11, with 8 bases in between. Germline V gene lookup returns CDR1 LGHNA and CDR2 YSYQKL. CDR3: CASSQEGGTPLYF. The CDR3 bases that were read are TGTGCCAGCAGCCAAGAGGGGGGGACGCCCCTCTAC.

As regards this clone: Mouse gene names and germline throughout. The read falls 1 residue short of the CDR3 end, and the missing part is taken from the germline J gene. This chain uses TRBV13-2 with TRBJ1-5; D gene ambiguous. V lost 2 bases to trimming and J lost 4 bases, with 1 base between them. This CDR3 is built from 11 residues. In germline, CDR1 is NNHNN, CDR2 SYGAGS (reference sequence). CDR3 amino acids: CASGENQAPLF. CDR3 DNA, as far as it was read: TGTGCCAGCGGTGAAAACCAGGCTCCGCTT.

A note on this clone: Gene names refer to mouse genes. The CDR3 end lies 1 residue beyond the end of the read and is filled in from the germline J gene. This chain connects TRBV15 to TRBJ2-5, with 10 nucleotides matching TRBD2. The ends lost 6 bases at V and 6 bases at J; junction bases unmatched: 6. Germline assignment: CDR1 SGHND and CDR2 FRSKSL. This CDR3 contains 14 residues. The CDR3 bases that were read are TGTGCCAGCAGCCCGACTGGGGGGAGTGACACCCAGTAC. This sequence encodes CASSPTGGSDTQY. The full CDR3 reads CASSPTGGSDTQYF.

In the case of this clone: The genes and germline here are from mouse. The CDR3 reads CASSIQSTANERLFF. The covered CDR3 bases are TGTGCCAGCAGTATACAGTCGACAGCCAACGAAAGATTATTT. The genes are TRBV24 and TRBJ1-4; maybe TRBD1 (5 bases). Read coverage stops 1 residue before the CDR3 terminus; the germline J gene supplies the remainder. The CDR3 extends over 15 amino acids. V was shortened by 5 bases and J by 3 bases, with 13 bases between the two germline ends. Germline CDR1 reads KGHTA; CDR2 reads FRNEEI.

Comment on this clone: These gene names are mouse names. The CDR3 extends 1 residue past the end of the read, so its final part is completed from the germline J gene. V is TRBV16 and J is TRBJ2-1; D remains unclear. V lost 1 base and J lost 3, with 4 bases in between. In germline, CDR1 is SGHSA, CDR2 FRNQAP. The CDR3 is made up of 13 amino acids. Here the CDR3 reads CASSLGSYAEQFF. The CDR3 bases that were read are TGTGCAAGCAGCTTAGGCAGCTATGCTGAGCAGTTC.

In regard to this clone: Here the gene names and germline are mouse. The read is 1 residue too short to cover the CDR3 end, so that end is filled in from the germline J gene. The gene calls are TRBV13-3 and TRBJ2-2, with TRBD2 identical over 12 bases. Germline CDR1 is NNHDY and CDR2 is SYVADS. V was clipped by 1 base and J by 0 bases; unmatched bases: 1. The CDR3 has 17 amino acids. The CDR3 bases that were read are TGTGCCAGCAGTGATTGGGACTGGGGGGCAAACACCGGGCAGCTCTAC. It specifies CASSDWDWGANTGQLY. The full CDR3 protein is CASSDWDWGANTGQLYF.

Notes on this clone: Mouse gene names apply. The read falls 1 residue short of the CDR3 end, and the missing part is taken from the germline J gene. V gene TRBV19 combines with J gene TRBJ2-5; TRBD2 aligns across 8 bases. This CDR3 is 13 amino acids long. J lost 1 base, V lost 7 bases, and 2 bases had no gene match. CDR1 is FNHDT, CDR2 SITEND, per germline (reference sequence). The CDR3 region is CASLDWDQDTQYF. Partial CDR3 DNA: TGTGCCAGCCTGGACTGGGACCAAGACACCCAGTAC.